A selection of T cell receptor beta chains follows, all from one sample in a study of blood T cell repertoires in COVID-19. Assay used: immunoSEQ multiplex PCR; TCRdb lists only in-frame clones, some missing. In the table there are 120,000 to 150,000 clones, more than 75% of which are singletons. The sequencing input was peripheral blood. The receptors stem from a human donor with acute or convalescent COVID-19. The donor label of this sample is uncertain. Both conserved end residues are part of each CDR3. D genes are given only for firm matches. Not every row has a clone size; where given, it reads once, few, many or a size class.

J gene | D gene | clone size | V gene | CDR3 DNA | CDR3 protein
TRBJ2-5 | NA | NA | TRBV5-4 | TGTGCCAGCAGCTTGATAGACACCCAAGAGACCCAGTACTTC | CASSLIDTQETQYF
TRBJ2-3 | TRBD2 | NA | TRBV2 | TGTGCCAGCAGCTTAGCGGGTAGCACAGATACGCAGTATTTT | CASSLAGSTDTQYF
TRBJ2-7 | NA | NA | TRBV7-9 | TGTGCCAGCAGCTCCCTAACGCGAGGGTACGAGCAGTACTTC | CASSSLTRGYEQYF
TRBJ1-3 | NA | NA | TRBV7-9 | TGTGCCAGCAGCTCGACAATCAATGCTGGAAACACCATATATTTT | CASSSTINAGNTIYF
TRBJ1-1 | TRBD1 | NA | TRBV9 | TGTGCCAGCAGCGCACAGGGGATAACGGGCACTGAAGCTTTCTTT | CASSAQGITGTEAFF
TRBJ1-2 | TRBD1 | NA | TRBV7-2 | TGTGACAGCAGCTCCTTCCAGGGACAGGGAGGCTACACCTTC | CDSSSFQGQGGYTF
TRBJ1-1 | TRBD1 | NA | TRBV10-2 | TGCGCCAGCAGGACAGGGCTTGTTGAAGCTTTCTTT | CASRTGLVEAFF
TRBJ1-3 | NA | NA | TRBV4-2 | TGTGCCAGCAGCCATCCCTCTGACCAGGGGTTTGGTGGAAACACCATATATTTT | CASSHPSDQGFGGNTIYF
TRBJ1-1 | TRBD1 | once | TRBV5-1 | TGCGCCAGCAAAGAGACAGGGCTGAACACTGAAGCTTTCTTT | CASKETGLNTEAFF
TRBJ1-1 | NA | NA | TRBV7-9 | TGTGCCAGCAGCTCGCTACAGGGTATAAAGAACACTGAAGCTTTCTTT | CASSSLQGIKNTEAFF
TRBJ1-5 | NA | few | TRBV14 | TGTGCCAGCAGCCCGGGAGGCGGGACCCAGCATTTT | CASSPGGGTQHF
TRBJ1-4 | TRBD1 | NA | TRBV4-2 | TGTGCCAGCAGCCAGACCTCAGGACAGGGGAATGAAAAACTGTTTTTT | CASSQTSGQGNEKLFF
TRBJ2-7 | NA | NA | TRBV6-1 | TGTGCCAGCAGTGAAACGTGGGGAGACCTTGTATTCCCTTACGAGCAGTACTTC | CASSETWGDLVFPYEQYF
TRBJ2-5 | TRBD1 | once | TRBV5-1 | TGCGCCAGCAGCGGGCGGACAGGGGAGTTAGAGACCCAGTACTTC | CASSGRTGELETQYF
TRBJ1-2 | TRBD1 | few | TRBV27 | TGTGCCAGCAGTTTACGACAGGGGACCTATGGCTACACCTTC | CASSLRQGTYGYTF
TRBJ1-2 | TRBD1 | NA | TRBV28 | TGTGCCAGCAGTCAAAATACCGGGACAGCAAATGGCTACACCTTC | CASSQNTGTANGYTF
TRBJ1-5 | NA | NA | TRBV2 | TGTGCCAGCAGTGAAGTTAGGGGCGATCAGCCCCAGCATTTT | CASSEVRGDQPQHF
TRBJ2-1 | NA | once | TRBV6-1 | TGTGCCAGCAGTGAAACAGACCAGAATGAGCAGTTCTTC | CASSETDQNEQFF
TRBJ2-1 | NA | NA | TRBV10-3 | TGTGCCATCAGTGAGTACCCAGGGGTGGTCTACAATGAGCAGTTCTTC | CAISEYPGVVYNEQFF
TRBJ1-2 | NA | NA | TRBV11-2 | TGTGCCAGCAGCCCGGCGGGAAATAGTTATGGCTACACCTTC | CASSPAGNSYGYTF
TRBJ2-3 | NA | NA | TRBV6-5 | TGTGCCAGCCTCCGCCCAGGGGGGATAGATACGCAGTATTTT | CASLRPGGIDTQYF
TRBJ2-3 | TRBD1 | NA | TRBV7-3 | TGTGCCAGCAGCTTCGCCGGGACAGGGGATACGCAGTATTTT | CASSFAGTGDTQYF
TRBJ1-2 | NA | once | TRBV5-6 | TGTGCCAGCAGCTTGGACAGAAACTATGGCTACACCTTC | CASSLDRNYGYTF
TRBJ1-1 | TRBD1 | NA | TRBV19 | TGTGCCAGTACCCACACAGGGGACACACGGGCTGAAGCTTTCTTT | CASTHTGDTRAEAFF
TRBJ2-2 | NA | NA | TRBV7-6 | TGTGCCAGCAGCTTCATGGGGCGGACCACCGGGGAGCTGTTTTTT | CASSFMGRTTGELFF
TRBJ2-2 | NA | NA | TRBV19 | TGTGCCAGTAGCATAGAACACCCGAACACCGGGGAGCTGTTTTTT | CASSIEHPNTGELFF
TRBJ1-1 | TRBD1 | NA | TRBV5-1 | TGCGCCAGCAGCAACAGGGGCCGGGAAGCTTTCTTT | CASSNRGREAFF
TRBJ2-2 | TRBD2 | once | TRBV5-6 | TGTGCCAGCAGCTTGGGACTAGCTAACACCGGGGAGCTGTTTTTT | CASSLGLANTGELFF
TRBJ2-2 | TRBD1 | NA | TRBV11-2 | TGTGCCAGCAGCTTGTTAGTGGGACAGGGGGGGACCGGGGAGCTGTTTTTT | CASSLLVGQGGTGELFF
TRBJ2-7 | TRBD1 | NA | TRBV7-9 | TGTGCCAGCAGCTTAGCTGCCGACAGGGGGACATTC | CASSLAADRGTF
TRBJ2-7 | NA | NA | TRBV4-1 | TGCGCCAGCAGCCAAGATAGAGCAGGGAGGTACGAGCAGTACTTC | CASSQDRAGRYEQYF
TRBJ1-1 | TRBD1 | NA | TRBV11-2 | TGTGCCAGCAGCTTAGTAGGGGGGTATCAGGGGGCGTATGAAGCTTTCTTT | CASSLVGGYQGAYEAFF
TRBJ1-2 | NA | NA | TRBV5-5 | TGTGCCAGCAGCTTTTGGGGGGATCGAGGCTACACCTTC | CASSFWGDRGYTF
TRBJ2-5 | TRBD1 | NA | TRBV29-1 | TGCAGCGCAGATACAGGGGCGCAGGAGACCCAGTACTTC | CSADTGAQETQYF
TRBJ2-1 | NA | NA | TRBV4-3 | TGCGCCAGCAGCCAAGATTCGGCTAGCGATTACAATGAGCAGTTCTTC | CASSQDSASDYNEQFF
TRBJ2-7 | NA | few | TRBV6-2/TRBV6-3 | TGTGCCAGCAGTTATCGGGGGTCGAGCTCCTACGAGCAGTACTTC | CASSYRGSSSYEQYF
TRBJ2-3 | NA | NA | TRBV5-1 | TGCGCCAGCCGGGAGTCTGCGGATACGCAGTATTTT | CASRESADTQYF
TRBJ1-2 | NA | NA | TRBV12-3/TRBV12-4 | TGTGCCAGCAGTATTGGACAGCCCTATGGCTACACCTTC | CASSIGQPYGYTF
TRBJ2-1 | NA | NA | TRBV12-3/TRBV12-4 | TGTGCCAGCAGTTTCCGGCCAGGGGAGCAGTTCTTC | CASSFRPGEQFF
TRBJ1-6 | NA | NA | TRBV28 | TGTGCCAGCAGTTTAGTGGGTGGGGCATCCTATAATTCACCCCTCCACTTT | CASSLVGGASYNSPLHF
TRBJ1-4 | NA | NA | TRBV5-1 | TGCGCCAGCAGCTCGGCAGGGTCAACTAATGAAAAACTGTTTTTT | CASSSAGSTNEKLFF
TRBJ1-5 | TRBD1 | NA | TRBV30 | TGTGCCTGGAGTGATCAGGGGGCATATCAGCCCCAGCATTTT | CAWSDQGAYQPQHF
TRBJ2-5 | NA | NA | TRBV6-6 | TGTGCCAGCAGTTACCGGGACTTTGGGGAGACCCAGTACTTC | CASSYRDFGETQYF
TRBJ2-3 | TRBD1 | few | TRBV19 | TGTGCCAGTAGTAGACAGGGTAGCACAGATACGCAGTATTTT | CASSRQGSTDTQYF